This T cell receptor beta chain was captured by sequencing in a study of cytomegalovirus exposure and HLA in healthy donors. The wider study: Of the donors genotyped, 300 to 500 in all, 75% to 85% fell in the Caucasian-associated ancestry cluster. Findings and limits, study-wide: Later on, an analysis tied roughly 17,000 TCR beta sequences to HLA alleles at 0.05 false discovery rate. Fewer N-insertions (relative to the approximately 700-donor mean) were reportedly seen in an Asian-associated ancestry cluster in a later analysis.

With 1 base clipped from V and 1 base from J, the junction kept 5 bases outside the gene matches. Germline CDR1 MGHRA, CDR2 YSYEKL. The CDR3 loop spans 16 amino acids. Donors were nominally healthy when sampled, though unrecorded immune exposures were likely. As for this clone: Its antigen remains unidentified.

PCR employed 60 Vbeta and 13 Jbeta primers. TCRdb's copy holds only in-frame clones and misses some; the assay was immunoSEQ multiplex PCR. In the table there are about 120,000 clones, around 74% of which are singletons. V gene TRBV4-1 combines with J gene TRBJ2-3, with 7 bases matching TRBD1. The clonotype was recovered from a man in his sixties in good health and CMV-seropositive. Specimen: PBMCs. Here the CDR3 reads CASSQVSQGGTDTQYF. Written as DNA, the CDR3 is TGCGCCAGCAGCCAAGTATCCCAGGGGGGCACAGATACGCAGTATTTT.